This is a list of T cell receptor beta chains from one sample in a study of cytomegalovirus exposure and HLA in healthy donors. The repertoire was sequenced with immunoSEQ multiplex PCR; TCRdb's copy has only in-frame clones and lacks some. The sample lists 150,000 to 200,000 clones, 65% to 85% seen once, with 2.5% to 3% in the top ten. The sequencing input was PBMCs. The source is a woman between 45 and 60 years old in good health and CMV-seropositive. Each CDR3 is given with its conserved first and last residue. The order of the fields is clone size, D gene, V gene, J gene, CDR3 DNA, CDR3 protein. The D gene is left open where the match is weak. Clone size appears in some rows only: once, few, many, or a class for an expanded clone.

.	.	TRBV10-3	TRBJ1-1	TGTGCCATCAGTGAGTCTCCATCTGAAGCTTTCTTT	CAISESPSEAFF
.	TRBD2	TRBV5-1	TRBJ2-3	TGCGCCAGCAGCTTGAACCCTAGCGGGGGGCGCACAGATACGCAGTATTTT	CASSLNPSGGRTDTQYF
.	TRBD1	TRBV30	TRBJ1-1	TGTGCCTGGAGTTTCCCCCCGACAGGGGGCACTGAAGCTTTCTTT	CAWSFPPTGGTEAFF
.	TRBD1	TRBV2	TRBJ2-2	TGTGCCAGCAGAATGACAGGGCTCGGGGAGCTGTTTTTT	CASRMTGLGELFF
once	.	TRBV7-9	TRBJ1-3	TGTGCCAGCGGACAGAGCTCTGGAAACACCATATATTTT	CASGQSSGNTIYF
.	.	TRBV11-3	TRBJ2-3	TGTGCCAGCAGCTTCGGGGGCAGGGGGACAGATACGCAGTATTTT	CASSFGGRGTDTQYF
.	.	TRBV6-1	TRBJ2-3	TGTGCCAGCAGTGAAGGTCAGGGATACACAGATACGCAGTATTTT	CASSEGQGYTDTQYF
.	TRBD1	TRBV19	TRBJ1-1	TGTGCCAGCTCTACGGTATGGGACAGGACCTCCCTTTACACTGGAGCTTTCTTT	CASSTVWDRTSLYTGAFF
.	.	TRBV30	TRBJ2-7	TGTGCCTGGAGTCGAAGTCAGTACGAGCAGTACTTC	CAWSRSQYEQYF
.	.	TRBV15	TRBJ1-1	TGTGCCACCAGCAGAGCCCTCGGACAGAAGAACACTGAAGCTTTCTTT	CATSRALGQKNTEAFF
.	.	TRBV5-1	TRBJ1-3	TGCGCCAGCAGCTTGGCCGGAGTCTCTGGAAACACCATATATTTT	CASSLAGVSGNTIYF
.	TRBD1	TRBV7-9	TRBJ1-2	TGTGCCAGCACTAAATCTTCAGGGGGCGGTGGCTACACCTTC	CASTKSSGGGGYTF
few	TRBD2	TRBV28	TRBJ2-7	TGTGCCAGCAGTTTATACGGCGCAAGCGGGGGCGAGCAGTACTTC	CASSLYGASGGEQYF
few	.	TRBV4-1	TRBJ1-6	TGCGCCAGCAGCCAACGACAGGCTCTAGGCTATAATTCACCCCTCCACTTT	CASSQRQALGYNSPLHF
.	.	TRBV11-2	TRBJ1-1	TGTGCCAGCAGCTTTAGACAGAACACTGAAGCTTTCTTT	CASSFRQNTEAFF
once	.	TRBV19	TRBJ2-2	TGTGCCAGTAGACGCTCCGGCATCCAAGGGGGGGGCACCGGGGAGCTGTTTTTT	CASRRSGIQGGGTGELFF
.	TRBD2	TRBV5-6	TRBJ2-7	TGTGCCAGCAGCTTGCGAACCATAGCGGGGAGCTCCTACGAGCAGTACTTC	CASSLRTIAGSSYEQYF
few	.	TRBV6-5	TRBJ1-6	TGTGCCAGCAGCAGGGAAACGGGCTCACCCCTCCACTTT	CASSRETGSPLHF
.	.	TRBV2	TRBJ2-5	TGTGCCAGCGGGGGGGCAGACCAAGAGACCCAGTACTTC	CASGGADQETQYF
.	.	TRBV29-1	TRBJ1-1	TGCAGCGTTGAGCTGGGGCGGACTTTCTTT	CSVELGRTFF
few	TRBD1	TRBV11-2	TRBJ2-2	TGTGCCAGCGCTCCGGGACAGGTGTATTCCGGGGAGCTGTTTTTT	CASAPGQVYSGELFF
.	TRBD1	TRBV5-8	TRBJ1-3	TGTGCCAGCAGCTTGGGACAGGGGGCGCGTGGAAACACCATATATTTT	CASSLGQGARGNTIYF
.	.	TRBV9	TRBJ2-7	TGTGCCAGCAGCTCCGGGGGTTCCTACGAGCAGTACTTC	CASSSGGSYEQYF
.	.	TRBV5-1	TRBJ1-1	TGCGCCAGCAGCTGGGGGGAGCGGACTGCTGAAGCTTTCTTT	CASSWGERTAEAFF
.	.	TRBV5-4	TRBJ1-3	TGTGCCAGCAGCTTGGCCGGGGGGGGCTCTGGAAACACCATATATTTT	CASSLAGGGSGNTIYF
.	.	TRBV11-2	TRBJ1-1	TGTGCCAGCAGCTTAAGGAGCAGGGACACTGAAGCTTTCTTT	CASSLRSRDTEAFF
few	.	TRBV11-2	TRBJ2-7	TGTGCCAGCAGCTGGGGACACTCCTACGAGCAGTACTTC	CASSWGHSYEQYF
.	.	TRBV2	TRBJ1-5	TGTGCCAGCAATGAACAGGGTACGAGTCAGCCCCAGCATTTT	CASNEQGTSQPQHF
.	.	TRBV2	TRBJ1-5	TGTGCCAGCAGTGAAGCAAGGCCAGCGAATCAGCCCCAGCATTTT	CASSEARPANQPQHF
.	TRBD1	TRBV5-6	TRBJ1-6	TGTGCCAGCAGCTTGGAACAGGGGGCAAGTTCACCCCTCCACTTT	CASSLEQGASSPLHF
.	TRBD1	TRBV5-1	TRBJ1-1	TGCGCCAGCAGCTTGGGTCCCGGGACAGGTTCGAACACTGAAGCTTTCTTT	CASSLGPGTGSNTEAFF
.	.	TRBV5-1	TRBJ2-2	TGCGCCAGCAGCTTGTTCGGGGTTAACACCGGGGAGCTGTTTTTT	CASSLFGVNTGELFF
.	TRBD1	TRBV7-2	TRBJ1-1	TGTGCCAGCAGCCACTCCACCCCGACAGGGATGGACACTGAAGCTTTCTTT	CASSHSTPTGMDTEAFF
.	TRBD1	TRBV18	TRBJ2-7	TGTGCCAGCTCACCAGGGACAGGCGACTACGAGCAGTACTTC	CASSPGTGDYEQYF
.	TRBD1	TRBV19	TRBJ2-2	TGTGCCAGTAGTATATCCGGGACAGTCCCCGGGGAGCTGTTTTTT	CASSISGTVPGELFF
.	.	TRBV15	TRBJ2-1	TGTGCCACCAGTAGGTACTACGGTGAGCAGTTCTTC	CATSRYYGEQFF
.	.	TRBV2	TRBJ1-1	TGTGCCAGCATCCTTACACCGAACACTGAAGCTTTCTTT	CASILTPNTEAFF
.	.	TRBV5-4	TRBJ2-5	TGTGCCAGCAGCTTGGCCAACAGCCAAGAGACCCAGTACTTC	CASSLANSQETQYF
.	TRBD2	TRBV2	TRBJ2-1	TGTGCCAGCAGTGAAGAGGGAGCGGGGGAGTACAATGAGCAGTTCTTC	CASSEEGAGEYNEQFF
few	TRBD1	TRBV7-9	TRBJ1-1	TGTGCCAGCAGCTTAGCGGACAGGGGGGGATCTGAAGCTTTCTTT	CASSLADRGGSEAFF
.	.	TRBV7-3	TRBJ1-1	TGTGCCAGCAGCTTGAGACAGAACACTGAAGCTTTCTTT	CASSLRQNTEAFF
.	.	TRBV7-3	TRBJ1-6	TGTGCCAGCAGCTCAGTACGAGGGACACCCCTCCACTTT	CASSSVRGTPLHF
.	.	TRBV19	TRBJ2-3	TGTGCCAGTAGGGACAGAGGGAGCACAGATACGCAGTATTTT	CASRDRGSTDTQYF
.	.	TRBV5-1	TRBJ2-5	TGCGCCAGCAGCCAGATGGGGGGAAGGGAGACCCAGTACTTC	CASSQMGGRETQYF
.	TRBD1	TRBV6-6	TRBJ1-2	TGTGCCAGCTCGGGACAGACTAACTATGGCTACACCTTC	CASSGQTNYGYTF
.	.	TRBV2	TRBJ2-3	TGTGCCAGCAGGGCAGACAGGGACTCTGCAGATACGCAGTATTTT	CASRADRDSADTQYF
.	.	TRBV30	TRBJ2-1	TGTGCCTGGAGTCCCCGGGACTCTCTTAACAATGAGCAGTTCTTC	CAWSPRDSLNNEQFF
.	TRBD2	TRBV5-1	TRBJ2-1	TGCGCCAGCAGCTATCAGCCTAGCGGGGGGAGCTCCTACAATGAGCAGTTCTTC	CASSYQPSGGSSYNEQFF
once	.	TRBV6-1	TRBJ1-4	TGTGCCAGCAGGGGGCAGGGTGGCGAAAAACTGTTTTTT	CASRGQGGEKLFF
.	.	TRBV19	TRBJ1-2	TGTGCCAGTAGTTCCGGGACACACCTCGCCCACTATGGCTACACCTTC	CASSSGTHLAHYGYTF
.	.	TRBV5-6	TRBJ2-5	TGTGCCAGCAGCCCTGGCCAGATCTTCCAAGAGACCCAGTACTTC	CASSPGQIFQETQYF